This entry lists 24 T cell receptor beta chains sequenced from one sample in a study of T-cell reconstitution after alpha-beta-depleted transplantation in children. Preparing the TCRbeta library involved the use of unique molecular identifiers. Each CDR3 protein gets one entry after TCRdb re-called the PCR reads with MiXCR. This sample has 250,000 to 350,000 distinct CDR3 sequences; over 20% occur once, and the top ten carry roughly 9.8%. The material sequenced was PBMCs, mostly from graft donor cells, taken 180 days after TCRalphabeta/CD19-depleted stem cell transplant. These receptor sequences come from a male patient aged 10 to 17 who had a stem cell transplant for acute lymphoblastic leukemia, so the T cells may come from the graft donor.

This clonotype was seen at least ten times. The chain combines TRBV11-1 with TRBJ2-7, with 8 bases that match TRBD1. The trim removed 6 bases at V and 1 base at J, leaving 8 bases unmatched. Germline V CDR1 and CDR2: SGHAT, FQDESV (reference sequence). This CDR3 spans 15 amino acids. CDR3 residues: CASSPGQGLSYEQYF. CDR3 bases: TGTGCCAGCAGTCCTGGACAGGGCTTATCCTACGAGCAGTACTTC.

In its sample, this clonotype was seen a few times. The chain joins TRBV5-5 to TRBJ2-7; the D is unclear. This CDR3 spans 15 amino acids. The ends were cut back, 3 bases at V and 1 base at J, with 14 bases in the middle. Germline V gene lookup returns CDR1 SGHKS and CDR2 YYEKEE (reference sequence). CDR3 DNA: TGTGCCAGCAGCTCGGCGTCAAGCTCGTCCTACGAGCAGTACTTC. Residues: CASSSASSSSYEQYF. The whole variable domain, filled in from reference TRBV5-5 and TRBJ2-7, reads DAGVTQSPTHLIKTRGQQVTLRCSPISGHKSVSWYQQVLGQGPQFIFQYYEKEERGRGNFPDRFSARQFPNYSSELNVNALLLGDSALYLCASSSASSSSYEQYFGPGTRLTVT.

This clonotype occurred many times. The V gene is TRBV5-1, the J gene TRBJ1-2; D remains unclear. There are 14 residues in the CDR3. CDR1 SGHRS and CDR2 YFSETQ come from the germline V gene. V was pared by 0 bases and J by 4 bases, with 10 bases between. The CDR3, as DNA: TGCGCCAGCAGCTTGGGGACGCCTGGCTATGGCTACACCTTC. Its translation is CASSLGTPGYGYTF.

The table lists this clonotype with a few counts. The chain employs TRBV9 and TRBJ2-7, with 9 bases lining up with TRBD1. V lost 3 bases, J lost 5 bases, and 3 bases stayed unmatched. This CDR3 contains 13 residues. Looked up from germline, CDR1 is SGDLS and CDR2 is YYNGEE. CDR3 region: CASSGGTGNEQYF. For the CDR3, the DNA is TGTGCCAGCAGCGGGGGGACAGGGAACGAGCAGTACTTC.

This clonotype appeared a few times. CDR3 nucleotides: TGTGCCAGCAGTCCCGGGACAGTTCACAATCAGCCCCAGCATTTT. This gives the protein CASSPGTVHNQPQHF. The rearrangement links TRBV28 to TRBJ1-5; the match to TRBD1 covers 7 bases. With V trimmed by 5 bases and J by 3 bases, 7 bases remained unmatched. Per the germline V gene, CDR1 is MDHEN and CDR2 is SYDVKM. The CDR3 spans 15 residues.

This chain connects TRBV6-4 to TRBJ2-3; 10 bases map to TRBD1. The V gene's germline CDR1 is MRHNA and CDR2 SNTAGT. The CDR3 is made up of 16 amino acids. The J segment lost 4 bases and the V segment lost 3 bases, leaving 7 bases of the junction unmatched. CDR3 sequence: CASSEPDRGPSDTQYF. As DNA, the CDR3 is TGTGCCAGCAGTGAACCCGACAGGGGGCCGTCAGATACGCAGTATTTT.

The chain is built from TRBV6-5 and TRBJ1-2; 7 nucleotides agree with TRBD1. Germline V CDR1 and CDR2: MNHEY, SVGAGI. CDR3 length: 11 residues. With 8 bases clipped from V and 8 bases from J, the junction kept 5 bases outside the gene matches. CDR3 region: CASRQGRGYTF. Here the CDR3 DNA reads TGTGCCAGCCGACAGGGACGAGGCTACACCTTC.

This clonotype was detected a few times. The genes are TRBV6-5 and TRBJ1-2, with unresolved D. The CDR3 extends over 14 amino acids. CDR1 and CDR2 from the germline V gene are MNHEY and SVGAGI. Trimming pared 0 bases from V and 5 bases from J, leaving 10 bases between. The DNA for the CDR3 is TGTGCCAGCAGTTACTCGGGGTCGCATTATGGCTACACCTTC. It yields the protein CASSYSGSHYGYTF.

The chain has TRBV29-1 and TRBJ2-7, with D uncertain. Between the trimmed V and J ends, which lost 6 bases and 0 bases, there was a span of 15 bases. CDR1 is SQVTM, CDR2 ANQGSEA, per germline. The CDR3 is 14 amino acids. CDR3 bases: TGCAGCGTCCCTTATCTTCGGGTCTCCTACGAGCAGTACTTC. This encodes CSVPYLRVSYEQYF.

This chain links TRBV5-1 with TRBJ1-3, with 7 bases aligning to TRBD1. This CDR3 is built from 15 residues. Trimming at V came to 3 bases and at J to 0 bases, leaving 3 bases not matched to a gene. Germline values: CDR1 SGHRS, CDR2 YFSETQ. Here the CDR3 DNA reads TGCGCCAGCAGCTATGGGACAGTCTCTGGAAACACCATATATTTT. Amino acid sequence: CASSYGTVSGNTIYF.

This clonotype was seen at least ten times. The rearrangement links TRBV5-1 to TRBJ2-7, with 7 nucleotides matching TRBD1. The trim removed 3 bases at V and 2 bases at J, leaving 11 bases unmatched. The CDR3 length is 16 residues. CDR1 SGHRS and CDR2 YFSETQ come from the germline V gene. As DNA, the CDR3 is TGCGCCAGCAGCTCCCCCTCCGGACAGGTCCCCTACGAGCAGTACTTC. Its translation is CASSSPSGQVPYEQYF.

In this sample, this clonotype turned up a few times. The chain has TRBV18 and TRBJ2-2, with 7 bases that match TRBD2. This CDR3 is built from 16 residues. V was clipped by 0 bases and J by 3 bases; unmatched bases: 4. The germline V gene has CDR1 KGHSH and CDR2 LQKENI. As DNA, the CDR3 is TGTGCCAGCTCACCACCGACTAGCCGGGACACCGGGGAGCTGTTTTTT. Encoded protein: CASSPPTSRDTGELFF.

The gene calls are TRBV5-5 and TRBJ2-1; perhaps D is TRBD1 or TRBD2 (7 bases each). Trimming cost V 4 bases and J 12 bases, with 26 bases left between them. This CDR3 region has 16 residues. The germline V gene encodes CDR1 SGHKS and CDR2 YYEKEE (reference sequence). CDR3 amino acids: CASSHRGQVASGGQFF. The CDR3 nucleotides are TGTGCCAGCAGCCACCGCGGACAGGTGGCATCGGGAGGGCAGTTCTTC. The whole variable domain, filled in from reference TRBV5-5 and TRBJ2-1, reads DAGVTQSPTHLIKTRGQQVTLRCSPISGHKSVSWYQQVLGQGPQFIFQYYEKEERGRGNFPDRFSARQFPNYSSELNVNALLLGDSALYLCASSHRGQVASGGQFFGPGTRLTVL.

The chain has TRBV7-8 and TRBJ2-1; D is unresolved. There are 13 residues in the CDR3. Trimming stripped 5 bases from V and 7 bases from J, with 12 bases between. From germline, CDR1 is SGHVS and CDR2 FQNEAQ. CDR3: CASSVTPGNEQFF. In DNA form, the CDR3 reads TGTGCCAGCAGCGTAACCCCAGGTAATGAGCAGTTCTTC.

CDR3 sequence (DNA): TGCGCCAGCAGCCAAGACCAGACTGTGAACACTGAAGCTTTCTTT. Its translation: CASSQDQTVNTEAFF. V usage is TRBV4-1 and J usage is TRBJ1-1; no clear D gene. The V and J ends lost 0 bases and 0 bases respectively, with 8 bases between them. This CDR3 is built from 15 residues. Germline CDR1 is MGHRA and CDR2 is YSYEKL.

V usage is TRBV7-9 and J usage is TRBJ2-2, with unresolved D. Germline loops: CDR1 SEHNR, CDR2 FQNEAQ (reference sequence). The V end was cut by 7 bases, the J end by 5 bases, with 8 bases between. CDR3 length equals 12 residues. The CDR3 nucleotides are TGTGCCAGCACCATGGGGACCGGGGAGCTGTTTTTT. This codes for CASTMGTGELFF.

The chain has TRBV11-2 and TRBJ2-5; tentatively, D is TRBD2 (6 bases). The V end was cut by 3 bases, the J end by 5 bases, with 16 bases between. CDR3 size: 15 residues. Per the germline V gene, CDR1 is SGHAT and CDR2 is FQNNGV. CDR3 loop: CASSFGGTGGETQYF. The CDR3 DNA is TGTGCCAGCAGCTTCGGAGGGACGGGCGGGGAGACCCAGTACTTC.

This clonotype has just a few counts. The CDR3 nucleotides read TGCAGTGCTAGAGATAGTTTCGGACTAGCGGGACCTCAAGAGACCCAGTACTTC. It codes for CSARDSFGLAGPQETQYF. The chain joins TRBV20-1 to TRBJ2-5, with 12 bases lining up with TRBD2. CDR3 length: 18 amino acids. V lost 0 bases to trimming and J lost 2 bases; unmatched junction nucleotides: 10. Germline V gene sequence: CDR1 DFQATT, CDR2 SNEGSKA (reference sequence).

V usage is TRBV10-3 and J usage is TRBJ2-5, with TRBD2 identical over 9 bases. The CDR3 sequence is 15 residues long. Germline lookup yields CDR1 ENHRY and CDR2 SYGVKD. The ends lost 0 bases at V and 4 bases at J; junction bases unmatched: 3. The DNA of the CDR3 is TGTGCCATCAGTGAGTCGTTTAGCGGGGGAGAGACCCAGTACTTC. This encodes CAISESFSGGETQYF.

The chain uses TRBV28 and TRBJ2-7; TRBD2 aligns across 9 bases. Germline V lookup: CDR1 MDHEN, CDR2 SYDVKM. CDR3 length: 17 amino acids. V lost 5 bases to trimming and J lost 0 bases; unmatched junction nucleotides: 11. DNA for the CDR3: TGTGCCAGCAGTCTGGGACTAGCTCGGGACCTCTCCTACGAGCAGTACTTC. Translating gives CASSLGLARDLSYEQYF.

This clonotype showed up just a few times. V gene TRBV20-1 combines with J gene TRBJ2-7, with D hard to call. The germline V and J ends were trimmed by 6 bases and 3 bases, with 9 bases remaining between them. This CDR3 is 11 amino acids long. Germline assignment: CDR1 DFQATT and CDR2 SNEGSKA (reference sequence). The CDR3 region has the DNA TGCAGTGCCTGGGCTGGCTACGAGCAGTACTTC. Translating gives CSAWAGYEQYF.

In this sample, this clonotype turned up a few times. The chain employs TRBV6-1 and TRBJ1-6; D call uncertain. The CDR3 length is 16 residues. Germline values: CDR1 MNHNS, CDR2 SASEGT. Trimming took off 7 bases at V and 4 bases at J, with 17 bases between the two ends. CDR3 in DNA: TGTGCCAGCACAGAGGTGGGCAGGCTTTATAATTCACCCCTCCACTTT. Translation gives CASTEVGRLYNSPLHF.

The V and J genes are TRBV20-1 and TRBJ1-4; TRBD1 matches 8 bases. J was trimmed by 0 bases and V by 5 bases; bases with no gene match: 11. The germline CDR1 and CDR2 sequences are DFQATT and SNEGSKA (reference sequence). The CDR3 loop spans 17 amino acids. The CDR3 sequence is CSAGRLGQGPTNEKLFF. CDR3 nucleotide sequence: TGCAGTGCTGGAAGACTTGGACAGGGCCCAACTAATGAAAAACTGTTTTTT.

This clonotype was observed a handful of times. This chain uses TRBV4-1 with TRBJ1-4, with a weak D call TRBD1 (5 bases). The CDR3 totals 14 residues. Germline V gives CDR1 MGHRA, CDR2 YSYEKL. The V end was cut by 6 bases, the J end by 5 bases, with 13 bases between. This CDR3 is CASRKGVLNEKLFF. The CDR3 region has the DNA TGCGCCAGCAGAAAAGGGGTTTTAAATGAAAAACTGTTTTTT.